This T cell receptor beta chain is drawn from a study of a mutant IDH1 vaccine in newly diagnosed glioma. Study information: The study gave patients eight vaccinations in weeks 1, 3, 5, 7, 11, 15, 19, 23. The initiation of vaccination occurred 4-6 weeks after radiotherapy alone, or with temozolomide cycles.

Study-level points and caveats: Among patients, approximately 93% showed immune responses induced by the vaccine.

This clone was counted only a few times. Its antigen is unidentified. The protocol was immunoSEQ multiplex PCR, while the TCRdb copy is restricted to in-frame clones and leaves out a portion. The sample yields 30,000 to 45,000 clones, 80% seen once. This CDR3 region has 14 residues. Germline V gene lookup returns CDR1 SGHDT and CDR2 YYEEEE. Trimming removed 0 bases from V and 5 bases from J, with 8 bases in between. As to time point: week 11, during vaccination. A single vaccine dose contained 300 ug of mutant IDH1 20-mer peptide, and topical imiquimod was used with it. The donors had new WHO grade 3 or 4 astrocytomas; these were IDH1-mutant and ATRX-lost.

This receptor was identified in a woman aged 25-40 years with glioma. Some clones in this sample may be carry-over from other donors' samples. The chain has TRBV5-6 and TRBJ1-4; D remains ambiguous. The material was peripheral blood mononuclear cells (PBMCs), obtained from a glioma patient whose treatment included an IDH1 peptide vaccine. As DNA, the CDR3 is TGTGCCAGCAGCTTGGCTAGGAGAAATGAAAAACTGTTTTTT. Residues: CASSLARRNEKLFF.